This TCR beta chain was identified in a study of T cells after yellow fever vaccination. Study background: Libraries from low-cell-number fractions were prepared with the SMART-Seq v4 Ultra Low Input RNA kit.

Remarks on this clonotype: Its antigen is currently unknown.

From germline, CDR1 is SGDLS and CDR2 YYNGEE. Trimming at V came to 0 bases and at J to 4 bases, leaving 2 bases not matched to a gene. The CDR3 extends over 16 amino acids. In TCRdb, the 5' RACE reads were re-called with MiXCR into one record per CDR3 protein. The sample lists some 390,000 distinct CDR3 sequences, under 20% seen once, with over 15% in the top ten. Study conclusions and caveats: Detected again after the booster were most primary-vaccination clones, at about 96% CD4 and around 91% CD8. Weaker overall was a secondary response that nonetheless peaked faster, on day 5 versus 15.

The clonotype was recovered from a man younger than 30 who received the YFV17D yellow fever vaccine. The chain is built from TRBV9 and TRBJ2-5, with 14 bases identical to TRBD2. The sample in question was PBMCs, obtained before the yellow fever booster vaccination. This CDR3 is CASSVGLAGGRETQYF. CDR3 DNA: TGTGCCAGCAGCGTAGGACTAGCGGGGGGGCGAGAGACCCAGTACTTC.